This T cell receptor beta chain stems from a study of response to subunit inactivated influenza vaccine. Study-wide points: T cells newly recruited by each seasonal influenza vaccination are few, the authors suggested.

TCRdb fed the RT-PCR reads into MiXCR, producing one record per CDR3 protein. Of 600,000 to 700,000 distinct CDR3 sequences in the sample, 14% are singletons; the top ten hold 7.5% to 9%. This CDR3 is built from 14 residues. From germline, CDR1 is SGDLS and CDR2 YYNGEE. V gave up 3 bases and J gave up 7 bases, with 14 bases separating them. This clonotype was observed a few times. The antigen is not known. The genes are TRBV9 and TRBJ2-4, with D perhaps TRBD1 (5 bases). The sample consisted of PBMCs from blood, taken around 15 days before vaccination. This TCR was recovered from a man aged 45-65 years who received an inactivated influenza vaccine. In DNA form, the CDR3 reads TGTGCCAGCAGCGGTGACAGTAGGTTGAACATTCAGTACTTC. Amino acids: CASSGDSRLNIQYF. Combining the CDR3 with reference TRBV9 and TRBJ2-4 gives the whole variable domain DSGVTQTPKHLITATGQRVTLRCSPRSGDLSVYWYQQSLDQGLQFLIQYYNGEERAKGNILERFSAQQFPDLHSELNLSSLELGDSALYFCASSGDSRLNIQYFGAGTRLSVL.